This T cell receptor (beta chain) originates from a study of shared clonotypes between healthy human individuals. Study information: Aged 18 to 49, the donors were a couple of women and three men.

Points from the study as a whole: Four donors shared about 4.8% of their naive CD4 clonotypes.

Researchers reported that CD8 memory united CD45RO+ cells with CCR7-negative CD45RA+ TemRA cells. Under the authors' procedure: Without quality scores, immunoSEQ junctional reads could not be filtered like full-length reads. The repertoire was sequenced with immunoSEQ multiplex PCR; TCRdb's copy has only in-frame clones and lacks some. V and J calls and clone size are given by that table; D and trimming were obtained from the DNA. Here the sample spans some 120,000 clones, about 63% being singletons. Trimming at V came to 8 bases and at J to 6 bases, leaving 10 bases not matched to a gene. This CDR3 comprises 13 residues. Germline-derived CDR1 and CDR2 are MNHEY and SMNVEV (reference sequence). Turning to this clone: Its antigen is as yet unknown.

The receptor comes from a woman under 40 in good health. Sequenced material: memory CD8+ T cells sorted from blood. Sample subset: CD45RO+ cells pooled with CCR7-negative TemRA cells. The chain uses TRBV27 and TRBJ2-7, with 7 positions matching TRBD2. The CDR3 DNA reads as TGTGCCAGCTCGACTAGCCCGTCGATCGAGCAGTACTTC. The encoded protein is CASSTSPSIEQYF.